This T cell receptor beta chain was sequenced in a study of shared clonotypes between healthy human individuals. Study-wide context: Three plates were used per donor for CD4 naive, three for CD4 memory, two for CD8 naive and one for CD8 memory.

It was CD45RO-negative cells, positively selected for CCR7, that made up naive CD8 cells, with terminally differentiated effector memory CD45RA+ cells excluded. Profiling relied on immunoSEQ multiplex PCR, and the TCRdb table lists in-frame clones only, not all of them. The sample comprises some 2,100,000 clones, about 92% of which are singletons, and roughly 1.8% rests with the top ten. CDR3 size: 15 residues. Trimming took 3 bases from V and 0 from J, leaving 12 bases between them. The germline V gene encodes CDR1 MDHEN and CDR2 SYDVKM. The source material was naive CD8+ T cells from PBMCs. The chain is built from TRBV28 and TRBJ2-7; D is unclear. The source of this sequence is a man younger than 35 in good health. Some clones in this sample may be carry-over from other donors' samples. The CDR3 here is CASSFAAWGSYEQYF. The CDR3 nucleotides read TGTGCCAGCAGTTTCGCCGCTTGGGGCTCCTACGAGCAGTACTTC.